This TCR beta chain originates from a study of memory CD8 T cells in hepatitis C reinfection (dated by TCRdb to the late 2010s). Regarding the study in general: Among the donors, a few cleared two back-to-back HCV infections on their own, whereas two got rid of a primary infection but ended up chronically infected after reinfection. HCV reinfection was defined as a positive HCV RNA test following two negative tests taken at least 60 days apart. Samples from before reinfection were taken anywhere from 55 to 20 weeks prior to reinfection being detected. In 4 or 5 donors, the study followed the TCR beta repertoire of virus-specific CD8 T cells over time through an HCV reinfection episode. Roughly five reinfection cases with stored pre-reinfection samples were identified between the late 2000s and the early 2010s. Participants who had resolved a prior HCV infection were followed every 3 months in the reinfection study. Paper-wide results and their limitations: Because only four or five donors were included, definitive conclusions about public clonotypes linked to secondary clearance were beyond the reach of the study.

In regard to this clone: This clone's antigen is unknown. No per-base quality is available; no much larger clone lies one base away.

According to the germline V gene (reference sequence), CDR1 reads GTSNPN and CDR2 reads SVGIG. The germline ends are 14 bases apart after V is trimmed by 3 bases and J by 14 bases. The CDR3 sequence holds 11 residues, the cysteine and phenylalanine included. Only the CDR3 region is kept as DNA, spanning 33 bases read in frame from base 1. The time point tag for this specimen amounts to: pre-reinfection, 55 to 20 weeks before reinfection detection. TCR sequencing was performed on the sorted cells directly ex vivo, without any in vitro expansion beforehand. The donors, who were people who inject drugs, were enrolled in the Montreal Acute Hepatitis C Cohort Study (HEPCO) in Canada. As controls, total naive CD8 T cells, sorted as viable CD3+ CD8+ CD45RO-, were obtained from two donors at each of the three reinfection time points. Before sorting, cryopreserved peripheral blood mononuclear cells were thawed and CD8 T cells were purified from those thawed cells. CD8 T cells were enriched by negative selection with the MACS CD8+ T cell Isolation Kit. A BD FACSAria II sorter with FACSDiva software was used for cell sorting, and FlowJo was used for data analysis.

Library preparation employed the immunoSEQ multiplex PCR assay. Genomic DNA was extracted from the sorted cells, and the TCR beta V, D and J regions were sequenced using the automated high-throughput method of Adaptive Biotechnologies. CDR3 regions were amplified with a two-step, bias-controlled multiplex PCR. An Illumina instrument was used to sequence the amplified TCR beta libraries. Turning to the authors' computational methods: Demultiplexed reads were processed to lower amplification and sequencing bias, and the IMGT database was used to assign CDR3 sequences to gene families. ImmunoSEQ software version 2.0 was used to analyze repertoire data. Clonotype lists were filtered to remove out-of-frame sequences as well as sequences containing stop codons in the CDR3. Clonotypes with a frequency below 0.01% were excluded because such low-frequency clonotypes corresponded to less than one cell. Richness was calculated by dividing observed richness by the number of input cells, and evenness was calculated by dividing Shannon entropy by the log of observed richness. Repertoire diversity and the similarity between time points were measured using Simpson diversity and Morisita-Horn overlap indices. Clonotypes were sorted into dominant (>1%), sub-dominant (0.5-0.99%), low abundance (0.1-0.49%) or lowest abundance (<0.1%) groups. A germline index was calculated as total CDR3 length minus total nucleotide additions, divided by total CDR3 length. TCRdb obtained this table from immuneACCESS and retained in-frame rearrangements with V and J assigned. These tables miss some clones; where compared with another copy, unresolved V genes account for less than half of the shortfall, and the remainder is unexplained. V and J calls and clone size follow that table, whereas D and trimming were derived from the DNA. For this sample the table gives approximately 52,000 clones, of which approximately 89% were detected only once. The biggest ten clones account for less than 1.2% of the sample.

The sample comprised naive CD8+ T cells sorted from blood. Interpreted using the paper, the cell subset or site label stands for: total naive CD8+CD45RO- T cells. The sequence was obtained from a young man with hepatitis C virus infection. The chain couples TRBV30 to TRBJ2-1; TRBD1 might be the D gene, on 5 matching bases. The DNA reads TGTGCCTGGAGAATCACAGGCCCCAAGTTCTTC. This codes for CAWRITGPKFF.